These T cell receptor beta chains were read from a single sample in a study of T cell repertoires in breast cancer. TCRdb redid the calling of the emulsion pairing reads with MiXCR, one entry per CDR3 protein. The sample yields about 40,000 distinct CDR3 sequences, around 45% seen once. Sequenced: CD8+ T cells. The receptors derive from a pool of human donors with breast cancer or a healthy control (not recorded which). The CDR3 runs from the conserved cysteine through the conserved F or W. D genes are given only for firm matches. The size of a clone is reported for some rows only, either as once, few or many, or as a class for expanded clones.

d_call	j_call	clone_size	v_call	cdr3_aa	cdr3_nt
TRBD1	TRBJ2-7	NA	TRBV29-1	CSMSTTGDPYEQYF	TGCAGCATGTCGACGACAGGGGATCCCTACGAGCAGTACTTC
TRBD2	TRBJ2-1	few	TRBV20-1	CSATTGTSDWNEQFF	TGCAGTGCCACAACCGGGACTAGCGATTGGAATGAGCAGTTCTTC
TRBD1	TRBJ1-6	NA	TRBV19	CASRRQGQGSPPLHF	TGTGCCAGTAGAAGACAGGGACAGGGGAGCCCACCCCTCCACTTT
TRBD1	TRBJ2-7	NA	TRBV30	CAWSTGNSYEQYF	TGTGCCTGGTCGACAGGGAACTCCTACGAGCAGTACTTC
TRBD1	TRBJ1-1	NA	TRBV18	CASSSSGTGPWNTEAFF	TGTGCCAGCTCGTCCTCCGGGACAGGTCCCTGGAACACTGAAGCTTTCTTT
NA	TRBJ2-7	few	TRBV7-3	CASSVIPGFEQYF	TGTGCCAGCAGCGTTATCCCAGGGTTCGAGCAGTACTTC
TRBD2	TRBJ2-1	NA	TRBV7-2	CASSQLAGGHNERFF	TGTGCCAGCAGCCAACTAGCGGGAGGGCACAATGAGCGGTTCTTC
TRBD1	TRBJ1-4	NA	TRBV3-1	CASRRTGATNEKLFF	TGTGCCAGCAGGCGGACAGGCGCAACTAATGAAAAACTGTTTTTT
NA	TRBJ1-5	few	TRBV6-5	CASSRGGLFYSNQPQHF	TGTGCCAGTTCCCGGGGAGGCCTCTTCTATAGCAATCAGCCCCAGCATTTT
NA	TRBJ2-5	NA	TRBV6-2/TRBV6-3	CASSPGILTGEGTQYF	TGTGCCAGCAGCCCCGGTATACTTACAGGGGAGGGGACCCAGTACTTC
NA	TRBJ1-1	few	TRBV6-1	CASSSTSGPGLF	TGTGCCAGCAGTTCCACCTCCGGCCCGGGGCTCTTT